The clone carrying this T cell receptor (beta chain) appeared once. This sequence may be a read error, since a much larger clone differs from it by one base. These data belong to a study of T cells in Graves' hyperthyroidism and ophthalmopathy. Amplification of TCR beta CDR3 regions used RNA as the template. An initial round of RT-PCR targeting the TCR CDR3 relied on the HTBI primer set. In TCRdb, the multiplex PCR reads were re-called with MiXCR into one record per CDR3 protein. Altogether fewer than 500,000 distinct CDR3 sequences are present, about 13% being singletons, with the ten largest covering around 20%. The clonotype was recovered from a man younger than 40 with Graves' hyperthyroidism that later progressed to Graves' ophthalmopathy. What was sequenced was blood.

The DNA of the CDR3 is TGTGCCAGCAGAAGGCCCGGGATAGTAGTAAATGAGCAGTTCTTC. Protein product: CASRRPGIVVNEQFF. The rearrangement links TRBV11-2 to TRBJ2-1, with a weak D call TRBD2 (5 bases). Between the trimmed V and J ends, which lost 6 bases and 7 bases, there was a span of 19 bases. The CDR3 covers 15 residues. Germline V CDR1 and CDR2: SGHAT, FQNNGV.